Listed below are T cell receptor beta chains from one sample, sequenced in a study of regulatory T cells in long-lasting Graves disease. Via MiXCR, TCRdb re-called the multiplex PCR reads, giving one row per CDR3 protein. The table records about 420,000 distinct CDR3 sequences, 20% to 25% of them present only once. The sequencing here drew on peripheral blood mononuclear cells (PBMCs), taken when the disease was refractory, from a patient treated with antithyroid drugs. The receptors stem from a female donor with Graves disease. Each CDR3 is given with its conserved first and last residue. A D gene is named only where the DNA matches it firmly. Part of the rows lack a size; the others show once, few, many or a class for expanded clones.

j_gene | d_gene | v_gene | abundance | CDR3aa | CDR3nt
TRBJ1-4 | . | TRBV29-1 | . | CSVEEGEKLFF | TGCAGCGTGGAAGAGGGCGAAAAACTGTTTTTT
TRBJ1-1 | . | TRBV4-1 | few | CASSQILMMNTEAFF | TGCGCCAGCAGCCAAATCTTGATGATGAACACTGAAGCTTTCTTT
TRBJ1-6 | . | TRBV25-1 | . | CASSERGNNSLLHF | TGTGCCAGCAGTGAACGGGGGAACAATTCACTCCTCCACTTT
TRBJ1-1 | . | TRBV19 | few | CASSTSRPTRSGNTEAFF | TGTGCCAGTAGTACATCGCGACCGACCCGGAGCGGTAACACTGAAGCTTTCTTT
TRBJ2-4 | TRBD1 | TRBV7-6 | few | CASSAGQVGTAKNIQYF | TGTGCCAGCAGCGCCGGACAGGTTGGGACAGCCAAAAACATTCAGTACTTC
TRBJ1-2 | . | TRBV24-1 | many | CATSERDLLSGYTF | TGTGCCACCAGTGAGAGGGACTTATTGAGTGGCTACACCTTC
TRBJ2-2 | . | TRBV6-2/TRBV6-3 | . | CASKKGTGELFF | TGTGCCAGCAAAAAGGGGACCGGGGAGCTGTTTTTT
TRBJ2-5 | TRBD1 | TRBV20-1 | few | CSARPHRGRGRETQYF | TGCAGTGCTAGACCCCACAGGGGGCGCGGTAGGGAGACCCAGTACTTC
TRBJ2-6 | . | TRBV6-1 | many | CASTDSPGANVLTF | TGTGCCAGCACCGACAGTCCTGGGGCCAACGTCCTGACTTTC
TRBJ2-2 | . | TRBV3-1 | few | CASSQVVLFANTGELFF | TGTGCCAGCAGCCAAGTCGTGCTGTTCGCGAACACCGGGGAGCTGTTTTTT
TRBJ1-1 | . | TRBV5-5 | . | CASSLFDSEAFF | TGTGCCAGCAGCTTGTTCGATAGTGAAGCTTTCTTT
TRBJ1-4 | TRBD1 | TRBV2 | many | CASSTDRDDEKLFF | TGTGCCAGCAGTACAGACAGGGATGATGAAAAACTGTTTTTT
TRBJ2-2 | . | TRBV6-2/TRBV6-3 | . | CASSYSGPGYTGELLF | TGTGCCAGCAGTTACTCAGGCCCGGGATACACCGGGGAGCTGCTTTTT
TRBJ1-5 | . | TRBV6-1 | . | CASSQDKFYRPQHF | TGTGCCAGCAGTCAAGACAAGTTTTACCGGCCCCAGCATTTT
TRBJ1-2 | . | TRBV29-1 | many | CSATTGRNGYTF | TGCAGCGCAACGACAGGACGGAATGGCTACACCTTC
TRBJ2-7 | TRBD2 | TRBV13 | . | CASSLGEREDTYEQYF | TGTGCCAGCAGCTTAGGCGAGCGGGAGGATACCTACGAGCAGTACTTC
TRBJ2-7 | TRBD2 | TRBV5-1 | few | CASSWGGSEQYF | TGCGCCAGCAGCTGGGGGGGAAGCGAGCAGTACTTC
TRBJ2-7 | TRBD2 | TRBV7-2 | . | CASSGLAGTSRSVQYF | TGTGCCAGCAGCGGACTAGCGGGGACCTCGCGCAGCGTGCAGTACTTC
TRBJ2-3 | TRBD2 | TRBV2 | . | CASTSGSFGSTDTQYF | TGTGCCAGCACTAGCGGGAGTTTTGGAAGCACAGATACGCAGTATTTT
TRBJ2-7 | . | TRBV2 | many | CASSSTLIPYEQYF | TGTGCCAGCTCGTCGACACTAATTCCCTACGAGCAGTACTTC
TRBJ1-5 | TRBD1 | TRBV6-1 | . | CASMSWEGAGNQPQHF | TGTGCCAGCATGTCATGGGAGGGGGCCGGCAATCAGCCCCAGCATTTT
TRBJ2-1 | TRBD2 | TRBV20-1 | . | CSAGGLAAYNEQFF | TGCAGTGCTGGGGGACTAGCGGCCTACAATGAGCAGTTCTTC
TRBJ1-1 | . | TRBV5-1 | . | CASPSWVGRNTEAFF | TGCGCCAGCCCCTCTTGGGTGGGGAGAAACACTGAAGCTTTCTTT
TRBJ2-5 | . | TRBV6-2/TRBV6-3 | . | CASSYSSPGQETQYF | TGTGCCAGCAGTTACTCGAGCCCAGGGCAAGAGACCCAGTACTTC
TRBJ1-5 | TRBD1 | TRBV12-3/TRBV12-4 | many | CASSSGTVIQPQHF | TGTGCCAGCAGCTCCGGGACAGTAATCCAGCCCCAGCATTTT
TRBJ2-2 | . | TRBV6-5 | few | CASSYSWDSITGELFF | TGTGCCAGCAGTTACTCTTGGGATTCGATCACCGGGGAGCTGTTTTTT
TRBJ2-7 | . | TRBV6-2/TRBV6-3 | . | CASSYMGPNNEQYF | TGTGCCAGCAGTTACATGGGGCCTAATAACGAGCAGTACTTC
TRBJ2-7 | TRBD2 | TRBV12-3/TRBV12-4 | many | CASSLSSWTSGIEQYF | TGTGCCAGCAGTTTGTCGTCCTGGACTAGCGGGATCGAGCAGTACTTC
TRBJ1-2 | . | TRBV12-3/TRBV12-4 | many | CASSLSKWGVYGYTF | TGTGCCAGCAGTTTATCTAAGTGGGGAGTGTATGGCTACACCTTC
TRBJ2-4 | . | TRBV4-2 | few | CASSPPLDSKAKNIQYF | TGTGCCAGCAGCCCGCCCCTGGACAGTAAGGCCAAAAACATTCAGTACTTC
TRBJ2-2 | . | TRBV2 | many | CASSEVAANTGELFF | TGTGCCAGCAGTGAAGTAGCTGCGAACACCGGGGAGCTGTTTTTT
TRBJ1-6 | TRBD1 | TRBV30 | few | CAWSVLGQGESPLHF | TGTGCCTGGAGTGTTCTGGGGCAGGGGGAGTCACCCCTCCACTTT
TRBJ1-5 | TRBD1 | TRBV6-1 | . | CASSATGFSNQPQHF | TGTGCCAGCAGTGCGACAGGGTTCAGTAATCAGCCCCAGCATTTT
TRBJ2-7 | . | TRBV30 | many | CAWSGVTGQDEQYF | TGTGCCTGGAGTGGAGTCACAGGCCAGGACGAGCAGTACTTC
TRBJ2-2 | . | TRBV27 | . | CAGKVRARAGELFF | TGTGCCGGCAAAGTGCGGGCCCGGGCCGGGGAGCTGTTTTTT
TRBJ1-1 | TRBD1 | TRBV19 | . | CASSTEKTGGTEAFF | TGTGCCAGTAGTACCGAAAAGACAGGGGGAACTGAAGCTTTCTTT